This TCR beta chain was found in a study of cytomegalovirus exposure and HLA in healthy donors. The V and J ends lost 4 bases and 2 bases, in that order; junction bases with no gene match: 5. The CDR3 totals 16 residues. Germline CDR1 and CDR2: SGHDN and FVKESK. The study ran its PCR with 60 Vbeta and 13 Jbeta primers. Using immunoSEQ multiplex PCR, the repertoire was profiled, and TCRdb retains in-frame clones only, with some absent. The table includes approximately 170,000 clones, roughly 80% detected once. The study, taken as a whole, reports: The analysis excluded some indistinguishable V segments, including TRBV6-2 and TRBV6-3. An apparent linkage of common viral pathogens to several of the most significant clusters emerged in a later analysis. In an earlier analysis, most TCR beta V segments were productive about 90% or about 30% of the time.

Notes on this clone: The antigen remains unidentified.

Sequencing input: PBMCs. The source is a woman aged 18-30 years in good health and CMV-seronegative. This chain joins TRBV14 and TRBJ2-3; 11 positions agree with TRBD2. The CDR3 spells CASSLTSGRDTDTQYF. The CDR3 DNA reads TGTGCCAGCAGCCTTACTAGCGGGAGAGACACAGATACGCAGTATTTT.